These T cell receptor beta chains were read from a single sample in a study of beta chain features in type 1 diabetes. The assay was immunoSEQ multiplex PCR, and TCRdb's table has in-frame clones only and misses some. The sample records about 120,000 clones, about 18% being singletons. The specimen was central memory CD4+ T cells from blood. Receptors originate from a young man with type 1 diabetes. Each CDR3 is given with its conserved first and last residue. D genes are given only for firm matches. A row's size may be missing; if present it is once, few, many or a size class.

cdr3_aa | cdr3_nt | d_call | clone_size | j_call | v_call
CASSAGLAQETQYF | TGTGCCAGTAGTGCGGGACTAGCGCAAGAGACCCAGTACTTC | TRBD2 | - | TRBJ2-5 | TRBV19
CASSLTSSYNEQFF | TGTGCCAGCAGCTTGACTAGCTCCTACAATGAGCAGTTCTTC | - | many | TRBJ2-1 | TRBV7-9
CASSDVNSNTEAFF | TGTGCCAGCAGTGACGTAAACAGCAACACTGAAGCTTTCTTT | - | few | TRBJ1-1 | TRBV2
CASSPPTSWYNEQFF | TGTGCCAGCTCACCACCGACTAGCTGGTACAATGAGCAGTTCTTC | TRBD2 | - | TRBJ2-1 | TRBV18
CASSRQLNTEAFF | TGTGCCAGCAGTAGGCAGCTTAACACTGAAGCTTTCTTT | - | few | TRBJ1-1 | TRBV13
CASSLFPDRWRNTEAFF | TGTGCCAGCAGTTTATTCCCGGACAGGTGGCGGAACACTGAAGCTTTCTTT | TRBD1 | - | TRBJ1-1 | TRBV27
CASSLAPDAIRKGYTF | TGTGCCAGCAGCTTAGCGCCTGACGCCATCAGAAAGGGCTACACCTTC | - | few | TRBJ1-2 | TRBV7-2
CASSFVEGVGYKYNEQFF | TGTGCCAGCAGCTTTGTCGAGGGAGTAGGATATAAATACAATGAGCAGTTCTTC | - | - | TRBJ2-1 | TRBV7-2
CASSLGHPYNEQFF | TGCGCCAGCAGCCTCGGGCACCCGTACAATGAGCAGTTCTTC | - | few | TRBJ2-1 | TRBV4-3
CSVVEFPDQPQHF | TGCAGCGTGGTGGAGTTCCCTGATCAGCCCCAGCATTTT | - | - | TRBJ1-5 | TRBV29-1
CASTEGLPIYRQFF | TGTGCCAGTACGGAGGGACTCCCGATTTATCGGCAGTTCTTC | - | - | TRBJ2-1 | TRBV19
CASTRQGGETQYF | TGTGCCAGCACCAGACAGGGTGGAGAGACCCAGTACTTC | TRBD1 | - | TRBJ2-5 | TRBV7-9
CASSPRGQSTDTQYF | TGTGCCAGCTCACCGCGGGGACAGAGCACAGATACGCAGTATTTT | - | - | TRBJ2-3 | TRBV18
CASSSGTGVSTDTQYF | TGTGCCAGCAGCTCCGGGACAGGGGTTAGCACAGATACGCAGTATTTT | TRBD1 | few | TRBJ2-3 | TRBV5-8
CASSPNGMAGAAYEQYF | TGTGCCAGCAGCCCCAACGGGATGGCAGGGGCCGCCTACGAGCAGTACTTC | - | - | TRBJ2-7 | TRBV7-8
CASSRELQAIRGYTF | TGTGCCAGCAGCCGTGAACTACAGGCTATTCGTGGCTACACCTTC | - | few | TRBJ1-2 | TRBV7-9
CASSLRVQGGQPQHF | TGTGCCAGCAGCTTAAGGGTACAGGGCGGGCAGCCCCAGCATTTT | - | - | TRBJ1-5 | TRBV7-2
CAWSVHWASGQHF | TGTGCCTGGAGTGTACATTGGGCCAGCGGCCAGCATTTT | - | - | TRBJ1-5 | TRBV30
CASSVTSGGLDTQYF | TGTGCCAGCAGCGTAACTTCGGGAGGGCTTGATACGCAGTATTTT | TRBD2 | few | TRBJ2-3 | TRBV9
CASSSDRNTEAFF | TGTGCCAGCAGCTCGGACAGGAACACTGAAGCTTTCTTT | - | - | TRBJ1-1 | TRBV7-2
CASSGLSYEQYF | TGCGCCAGCAGCGGCCTATCCTACGAGCAGTACTTC | - | few | TRBJ2-7 | TRBV5-1
CASSVASTDTQYF | TGCGCCAGCAGTGTAGCTAGCACAGATACGCAGTATTTT | - | few | TRBJ2-3 | TRBV4-1
CASSLPPRYEQYF | TGTGCCAGCAGCTTGCCGCCTCGCTACGAGCAGTACTTC | - | few | TRBJ2-7 | TRBV7-9
CASRYSRTASTDTQYF | TGTGCCAGCAGATATTCACGGACAGCTAGCACAGATACGCAGTATTTT | - | - | TRBJ2-3 | TRBV7-3
CASSLSGSREDEQFF | TGCGCCAGCAGCCTCAGCGGGAGTAGGGAGGATGAGCAGTTCTTC | TRBD2 | - | TRBJ2-1 | TRBV5-1
CASSFKQGSGELFF | TGTGCCAGCAGCTTCAAACAGGGGTCCGGGGAGCTGTTTTTT | TRBD1 | - | TRBJ2-2 | TRBV13
CASSLGGAEYEETQYF | TGTGCCAGCAGTTTAGGTGGCGCAGAGTATGAAGAGACCCAGTACTTC | - | - | TRBJ2-5 | TRBV28
CAWSVRRLLNTGELFF | TGTGCCTGGAGTGTACGTAGGCTGTTGAACACCGGGGAGCTGTTTTTT | - | many | TRBJ2-2 | TRBV30
CASSPRVAGEPSTDTQYF | TGTGCCAGCAGCCCCCGGGTAGCGGGAGAGCCCAGCACAGATACGCAGTATTTT | TRBD2 | many | TRBJ2-3 | TRBV7-2
CASSGATNNSPLHF | TGTGCCAGCAGCGGGGCAACAAATAATTCACCCCTCCACTTT | - | - | TRBJ1-6 | TRBV7-2
CAWERLAGVNEQFF | TGTGCCTGGGAACGACTAGCGGGGGTAAATGAGCAGTTCTTC | TRBD2 | - | TRBJ2-1 | TRBV30
CASSRLTGGRYEQYF | TGCGCCAGCAGCCGTTTAACAGGGGGCCGCTACGAGCAGTACTTC | TRBD1 | - | TRBJ2-7 | TRBV4-1
CAWSRGSFEPQHF | TGTGCCTGGAGCAGGGGATCGTTTGAGCCCCAGCATTTT | - | - | TRBJ1-5 | TRBV30
CASSVGRDEQFF | TGTGCCAGCAGCGTCGGGCGGGATGAGCAGTTCTTC | - | - | TRBJ2-1 | TRBV9
CAWSVNGDNSPLHF | TGTGCCTGGAGTGTAAACGGTGATAATTCACCCCTCCACTTT | - | - | TRBJ1-6 | TRBV30
CASTIRTGGTSSGNTIYF | TGTGCCAGCACGATACGGACAGGGGGCACCTCCTCTGGAAACACCATATATTTT | TRBD1 | few | TRBJ1-3 | TRBV2
CSVVSSASRATSETQYF | TGCAGCGTTGTCTCTAGCGCCAGTAGAGCTACATCAGAGACCCAGTACTTC | - | - | TRBJ2-5 | TRBV29-1
CASSQGQWMGEQYF | TGTGCCAGCAGCCAAGGACAGTGGATGGGCGAGCAGTACTTC | - | many | TRBJ2-7 | TRBV14
CASTPGIGNTDTQYF | TGTGCCAGCACCCCGGGGATCGGGAACACAGATACGCAGTATTTT | - | few | TRBJ2-3 | TRBV11-2
CASSLELGGSAYEQYF | TGTGCCAGCAGCTTAGAACTCGGCGGGAGCGCCTACGAGCAGTACTTC | TRBD2 | - | TRBJ2-7 | TRBV7-2
CASSPTPAGRETQYF | TGTGCCAGCAGCCCGACCCCAGCAGGGCGAGAGACCCAGTACTTC | - | - | TRBJ2-5 | TRBV7-3
CASSPQTGKLNEQYF | TGTGCCAGCTCACCACAAACAGGGAAATTGAACGAGCAGTACTTC | - | few | TRBJ2-7 | TRBV18
CASSTYPTGTEAFF | TGTGCCAGCAGCACATACCCCACTGGCACTGAAGCTTTCTTT | - | - | TRBJ1-1 | TRBV28
CASSELRGGQLVNEQFF | TGTGCCAGCAGTGAATTAAGAGGGGGACAACTAGTCAATGAGCAGTTCTTC | - | - | TRBJ2-1 | TRBV25-1
CSPPEGGGAFF | TGCAGTCCGCCCGAGGGAGGGGGAGCTTTCTTT | - | many | TRBJ1-1 | TRBV20-1
CASSYSAGATEETQYF | TGTGCCAGCAGTTATTCCGCGGGGGCGACTGAAGAGACCCAGTACTTC | - | few | TRBJ2-5 | TRBV6-6
CASSKVGQISGEKLFF | TGTGCCAGCAGCAAGGTTGGACAGATCAGCGGAGAAAAACTGTTTTTT | - | - | TRBJ1-4 | TRBV21-1
CASSRWTSGDYTDTQYF | TGTGCCAGCAGCCGATGGACTAGCGGGGACTACACAGATACGCAGTATTTT | TRBD2 | few | TRBJ2-3 | TRBV4-2